Each of the 26 T cell receptor beta chains below was sequenced from the same sample in a study of response to subunit inactivated influenza vaccine. TCRdb fed the RT-PCR reads into MiXCR, producing one record per CDR3 protein. Seen here are about 530,000 distinct CDR3 sequences, roughly 10% observed once, and the top ten hold roughly a tenth. Sequencing was performed on PBMCs from blood, taken on the day of vaccination. These receptors were collected from a man aged 50-60 years who received an inactivated influenza vaccine.

A few counts support this clonotype. This chain links TRBV20-1 with TRBJ2-1; D remains unclear. The CDR3 covers 14 residues. Deletions cut 5 bases from V and 7 bases from J, with 18 bases between. Looked up from germline, CDR1 is DFQATT and CDR2 is SNEGSKA (reference sequence). The DNA of the CDR3 is TGCAGTGCTCCGCCAGACTTGTCTTGGAATGAGCAGTTCTTC. It specifies CSAPPDLSWNEQFF.

The chain is built from TRBV2 and TRBJ2-5, with 8 bases fitting TRBD1. V was clipped by 7 bases and J by 5 bases; unmatched bases: 9. The V gene's germline CDR1 is SNHLY and CDR2 FYNNEI. This CDR3 contains 14 residues. The CDR3 DNA sequence: TGTGCCAGCAATGGACAGGGCCTCGGGGAGACCCAGTACTTC. Amino acids: CASNGQGLGETQYF.

The J gene is TRBJ2-3, the V gene TRBV12-3 or TRBV12-4; D possibly corresponds to TRBD2 (5 bases). The CDR3 covers 13 residues. Deletions cut 5 bases from V and 6 bases from J, with 12 bases between. CDR3 nucleotide sequence: TGTGCCAGCAGTGTCTACGGGGAGGATACGCAGTATTTT. Translated: CASSVYGEDTQYF.

The gene calls are TRBV4-1 and TRBJ2-1; perhaps D is TRBD1 or TRBD2 (8 bases each). Germline CDR1 is MGHRA and CDR2 is YSYEKL. The CDR3 runs 16 residues. With 6 bases removed from V and 0 bases from J, the gap between germline ends came to 15 bases. The CDR3 bases are TGCGCCAGCAGTCAGGGGGCGGGAGGCTCCTACAATGAGCAGTTCTTC. Amino acid sequence: CASSQGAGGSYNEQFF.

This clonotype was observed a few times. This rearrangement joins TRBV20-1 to TRBJ2-5; D may be TRBD1 (6 bases). The germline V gene encodes CDR1 DFQATT and CDR2 SNEGSKA (reference sequence). Trimming left V 4 bases short and J 9 bases short, with 6 bases between. This CDR3 has 9 amino acids. The DNA for the CDR3 is TGCAGTGCTAAGGGGGCCCAGTACTTC. Protein sequence: CSAKGAQYF.

This clonotype turned up a few times. The chain links TRBV28 to TRBJ1-5, with TRBD1 matching over 7 bases. The CDR3 contains 17 residues. Germline trimming cut 5 bases from V and 5 bases from J; bases unmatched to any gene: 15. The germline gives CDR1 MDHEN, CDR2 SYDVKM. This CDR3 is CASSPSTGARTDQPQHF. The CDR3, as DNA: TGTGCCAGCAGTCCCTCAACAGGGGCGCGCACAGATCAGCCCCAGCATTTT.

In its sample, this clonotype was seen many times. This chain connects TRBV5-1 to TRBJ2-3; 8 nucleotides align to TRBD2. Germline CDR1 SGHRS, CDR2 YFSETQ. The CDR3 covers 18 residues. The trim removed 1 base at V and 5 bases at J, leaving 15 bases unmatched. Written as DNA, the CDR3 is TGCGCCAGCAGCTTGATGCAGACAGGCCGGGGGGGCCGAGATACGCAGTATTTT. Amino acid sequence: CASSLMQTGRGGRDTQYF.

This clonotype has just a few counts. This chain links TRBV7-2 with TRBJ1-6; D perhaps matches TRBD1 (6 bases). Germline loops: CDR1 SGHTA, CDR2 FQGNSA. Trimming left V 7 bases short and J 6 bases short, with 16 bases between. This CDR3 has 15 residues. CDR3 nucleotide sequence: TGTGCCAGCACCCCGGTGGGACACGTTAATTCACCCCTCCACTTT. Its translation: CASTPVGHVNSPLHF.

The chain joins TRBV9 to TRBJ1-6; D unclear. CDR1 is SGDLS, CDR2 YYNGEE, per germline. Trimming cost V 2 bases and J 5 bases, with 5 bases left between them. The CDR3 spans 13 residues. The CDR3 reads CASSVANNSPLHF. DNA of the CDR3: TGTGCCAGCAGCGTCGCCAATAATTCACCCCTCCACTTT.

This clonotype was counted a few times. This chain uses TRBV7-9 with TRBJ2-5; D could derive from TRBD1 or TRBD2 (6 bases each). Germline-derived CDR1 and CDR2 are SEHNR and FQNEAQ (reference sequence). V shed 3 bases and J shed 2 bases, with 16 bases lying between them. The CDR3 is 16 residues long. CDR3 in amino acids: CASSFLAEGVQETQYF. DNA for the CDR3: TGTGCCAGCAGCTTTTTGGCGGAGGGGGTTCAAGAGACCCAGTACTTC.

V usage is TRBV7-9 and J usage is TRBJ2-2; TRBD1 matches at 8 bases. Germline V gene lookup returns CDR1 SEHNR and CDR2 FQNEAQ (reference sequence). J was trimmed by 4 bases and V by 4 bases; bases with no gene match: 8. The CDR3 is 16 residues long. The CDR3 DNA reads as TGTGCCAGCAGCTCCCGACAGGGGATACTCACCGGGGAGCTGTTTTTT. Translated, it gives CASSSRQGILTGELFF.

This clonotype was picked up many times. The chain uses TRBV4-1 and TRBJ2-1, with 11 bases aligning to TRBD2. This CDR3 spans 17 amino acids. Looked up from germline, CDR1 is MGHRA and CDR2 is YSYEKL. V gave up 1 base and J gave up 0 bases; unmatched junction bases: 2. Written as DNA, the CDR3 is TGCGCCAGCAGCCAAGGTCTAGCGGGGGGCTCCTACAATGAGCAGTTCTTC. Residues: CASSQGLAGGSYNEQFF.

The chain combines TRBV20-1 with TRBJ2-2; unclear D gene. V lost 7 bases to trimming and J lost 6 bases, with 15 bases between them. CDR1 DFQATT and CDR2 SNEGSKA come from the germline V gene (reference sequence). This CDR3 comprises 13 residues. For the CDR3, the DNA is TGCAGTGTCCCGGGCAGGCAGTCCGGGGAGCTGTTTTTT. Translation gives CSVPGRQSGELFF.

This clonotype came up many times. The V call is TRBV12-3 or TRBV12-4, the J call TRBJ2-7; no reliable D call. The CDR3 loop spans 13 amino acids. The V end lost 1 base, the J end lost 2 bases, and 6 bases lay between the germline ends. This CDR3 is CASSLGATYEQYF. CDR3 DNA: TGTGCCAGCAGTTTAGGGGCTACCTACGAGCAGTACTTC.

The J gene is TRBJ2-7, the V gene TRBV29-1; 7 bases line up with TRBD1. The CDR3 loop spans 15 amino acids. The V gene's germline CDR1 is SQVTM and CDR2 ANQGSEA. V lost 4 bases and J lost 3; bases outside the gene matches: 12. In nucleotides, the CDR3 is TGCAGCGTTGTAAGCGCAGGGGGTGGAAACTACGAGCAGTACTTC. It is translated as CSVVSAGGGNYEQYF.

The V gene is TRBV12-3 or TRBV12-4, the J gene TRBJ2-1, with 12 bases that match TRBD2. The CDR3 totals 18 residues. J was trimmed by 0 bases and V by 6 bases; bases with no gene match: 9. CDR3 coding DNA: TGTGCCAGCAGAACTCTAGCGGGGGGGTCCTCCTCCTACAATGAGCAGTTCTTC. It is translated as CASRTLAGGSSSYNEQFF.

V usage is TRBV3-1 and J usage is TRBJ2-1; 10 bases are a match to TRBD2. J gave up 5 bases and V 3 bases, and 7 bases lay outside the gene matches. Germline V gives CDR1 LGHDT, CDR2 YNNKEL (reference sequence). The CDR3 extends over 16 amino acids. The CDR3: CASSHSGGSRDNEQFF. The CDR3 bases are TGTGCCAGCAGCCATAGCGGGGGGAGTAGGGACAATGAGCAGTTCTTC.

A few counts support this clonotype. This chain uses TRBV20-1 with TRBJ2-3; TRBD1 might be the D (5 bases). Trimming left V 1 base short and J 1 base short, with 6 bases between. The CDR3 contains 13 residues. CDR1 is DFQATT and CDR2 is SNEGSKA in the germline V gene (reference sequence). CDR3 sequence reads: CSARVQGTDTQYF. The CDR3 region has the DNA TGCAGTGCTAGAGTACAGGGCACAGATACGCAGTATTTT.

The sample holds many counts of this clonotype. The chain carries TRBV12-3 or TRBV12-4 and TRBJ2-1; the match to TRBD1 covers 12 bases. V gave up 3 bases and J gave up 10 bases; unmatched junction bases: 7. CDR3 size: 15 residues. The CDR3 bases are TGTGCCAGCAGTTTGAAGGGACAGGGGGCTTGGGAGCAGTTCTTC. It is translated as CASSLKGQGAWEQFF.

This clonotype was seen only a few times. The genes are TRBV5-5 and TRBJ2-6; D is ambiguous. The CDR3 totals 15 residues. Germline CDR1 SGHKS, CDR2 YYEKEE (reference sequence). The germline V and J ends were trimmed by 2 bases and 2 bases, with 8 bases remaining between them. The CDR3, as DNA: TGTGCCAGCAGCTTCTCCCCCACTGGGGCCAACGTCCTGACTTTC. Translated, it gives CASSFSPTGANVLTF.

This clonotype has a handful of counts. The J gene is TRBJ1-1, the V gene TRBV27, with a possible D match to TRBD1 (6 bases). Trimming shortened V by 0 bases and J by 4 bases, and 12 bases separated the two germline ends. The germline CDR1 and CDR2 sequences are MNHEY and SMNVEV (reference sequence). This CDR3 region has 15 residues. This chain's CDR3 is CASSLSGQGITEAFF. The CDR3 DNA follows: TGTGCCAGCAGTTTATCGGGGCAGGGGATCACTGAAGCTTTCTTT.

The rearrangement uses TRBV12-3 or TRBV12-4 and TRBJ2-7; TRBD1 matches at 10 bases. This CDR3 is built from 15 residues. V dropped 2 bases and J dropped 4; count of bases not matched to a gene: 5. CDR3 DNA: TGTGCCAGCAGTTTAATCGGGACAGGGGAATACGAGCAGTACTTC. Amino acid sequence: CASSLIGTGEYEQYF.

This clonotype was counted ten times or more. This chain links TRBV20-1 with TRBJ2-2; 10 bases agree with TRBD2. V shed 3 bases, J shed 5 bases, and the junction held 6 bases outside the gene matches. This CDR3 spans 15 amino acids. Germline V gene sequence: CDR1 DFQATT, CDR2 SNEGSKA (reference sequence). The CDR3 coding sequence is TGCAGTGCTAGGCTAGCGGGAGTAAGAACCGGGGAGCTGTTTTTT. Translation gives CSARLAGVRTGELFF.

This chain connects TRBV6-2 or TRBV6-3 to TRBJ2-1; no clear D gene. In germline, CDR1 is MNHEY, CDR2 SVGEGT. The CDR3 sequence is 11 residues long. Trimming took 8 bases from V and 6 from J, leaving 8 bases between them. CDR3 nucleotide sequence: TGTGCCAGCGCCATAGTCAATGAGCAGTTCTTC. Translation: CASAIVNEQFF.

This clonotype was observed a few times. V usage is TRBV28 and J usage is TRBJ2-2; 7 nucleotides agree with TRBD1. Per the germline V gene, CDR1 is MDHEN and CDR2 is SYDVKM. Trimming removed 7 bases from V and 4 bases from J; junction bases left unmatched: 6. This CDR3 has 14 amino acids. The CDR3 region is CASTRGLGTGELFF. CDR3 DNA sequence: TGTGCCAGCACGAGGGGGCTAGGCACCGGGGAGCTGTTTTTT. The full variable domain, with the rest looked up from reference TRBV28 and TRBJ2-2, is DVKVTQSSRYLVKRTGEKVFLECVQDMDHENMFWYRQDPGLGLRLIYFSYDVKMKEKGDIPEGYSVSREKKERFSLILESASTNQTSMYLCASTRGLGTGELFFGEGSRLTVL.

The V and J genes are TRBV5-1 and TRBJ1-1; D is unresolved. Trimming took 4 bases from V and 7 from J, leaving 17 bases between them. This CDR3 contains 14 residues. CDR1 and CDR2 from the germline V gene are SGHRS and YFSETQ. CDR3 amino acids: CASSPGVTGGEAFF. The DNA of the CDR3 is TGCGCCAGCAGCCCGGGAGTGACGGGTGGTGAAGCTTTCTTT.